One sample yielded the 31 T cell receptor beta chains listed below, sequenced in a study of blood T cell repertoires in COVID-19. Assay used: immunoSEQ multiplex PCR; TCRdb lists only in-frame clones, some missing. The table shows 200,000 to 250,000 clones, with about 80% occurring only once. The sequenced sample was PBMCs or T cells enriched from blood (not recorded which). The source is a woman aged 40 to 55 with acute COVID-19.

The chain is built from TRBV28 and TRBJ2-1, with D uncertain. This CDR3 spans 11 amino acids. V lost 8 bases and J 5 bases, leaving 7 bases between the germline ends. Germline CDR1 MDHEN, CDR2 SYDVKM. CDR3 nucleotides: TGTGCCAGCCTAAGCCACAATGAGCAGTTCTTC. Translation: CASLSHNEQFF.

The genes are TRBV24-1 and TRBJ1-1; no definite D call. In germline, CDR1 is KGHDR, CDR2 SFDVKD. The CDR3 sequence is 14 residues long. V gave up 0 bases and J gave up 4 bases, with 8 bases separating them. The CDR3 DNA sequence: TGTGCCACCAGTGATTTGCGGTCGGGCACTGAAGCTTTCTTT. This codes for CATSDLRSGTEAFF.

The genes are TRBV24-1 and TRBJ1-5; D might be TRBD1 (6 bases). Deletions cut 3 bases from V and 9 bases from J, with 20 bases between. This CDR3 has 16 amino acids. Germline V gene lookup returns CDR1 KGHDR and CDR2 SFDVKD. The CDR3 DNA reads as TGTGCCACCAGTGATGCCGGAGGGGGGGCGGCCGGGCCCCAGCATTTT. Translating it yields CATSDAGGGAAGPQHF.

This chain joins TRBV9 and TRBJ1-1; possible D gene TRBD1, 5 bases. In germline, CDR1 is SGDLS, CDR2 YYNGEE. There are 13 residues in the CDR3. The V end was cut by 6 bases, the J end by 0 bases, with 9 bases between. CDR3 coding DNA: TGTGCCAGCACAGGGCGGTTGAACACTGAAGCTTTCTTT. Residues: CASTGRLNTEAFF.

The chain carries TRBV4-1 and TRBJ1-4; D ambiguous. CDR1 MGHRA and CDR2 YSYEKL come from the germline V gene. V lost 4 bases, J lost 11 bases, and 8 bases lay in between. The CDR3 totals 11 residues. The CDR3 DNA reads TGCGCCAGCAGCCTGTTCGAGAAACTGTTTTTT. Its protein product is CASSLFEKLFF.

The chain carries TRBV29-1 and TRBJ1-6, with D perhaps TRBD1 (5 bases). The CDR3 has 12 amino acids. The V end lost 7 bases, the J end lost 15 bases, and 19 bases lay between the germline ends. Germline assignment: CDR1 SQVTM and CDR2 ANQGSEA. CDR3 bases: TGCAGCGCAACTGAGACTGACAGTAGCCTCCACTTT. Translated: CSATETDSSLHF.

The genes are TRBV19 and TRBJ2-7; 12 bases are a match to TRBD2. V lost 5 bases to trimming and J lost 3 bases; unmatched junction nucleotides: 8. The CDR3 has 16 amino acids. Germline CDR1 reads LNHDA; CDR2 reads SQIVND (reference sequence). CDR3 region: CASSGRTSGALYEQYF. The CDR3 DNA reads TGTGCCAGTAGTGGGCGGACTAGCGGGGCCCTCTACGAGCAGTACTTC.

The rearrangement joins TRBV18 to TRBJ2-2; weak D call: TRBD1 (5 bases). The CDR3 runs 17 residues. Trimming took off 5 bases at V and 0 bases at J, with 16 bases between the two ends. Germline-derived CDR1 and CDR2 are KGHSH and LQKENI. The CDR3 region is CASSFSAAGSNTGELFF. CDR3 in DNA: TGTGCCAGCTCATTCTCGGCGGCAGGGTCGAACACCGGGGAGCTGTTTTTT.

The chain carries TRBV19 and TRBJ1-2; no firm D call. Germline CDR1 is LNHDA and CDR2 is SQIVND (reference sequence). The V end lost 7 bases, the J end lost 3 bases, and 12 bases lay between the germline ends. The CDR3 consists of 13 residues. CDR3: CASNEGSYYGYTF. CDR3 bases: TGTGCCAGTAATGAGGGCAGCTACTATGGCTACACCTTC.

The V call is TRBV13, the J call TRBJ1-2; 7 bases map to TRBD1. Germline CDR1 PRHDT, CDR2 FYEKMQ (reference sequence). V was pared by 0 bases and J by 0 bases, with 1 base of the junction left unmatched. CDR3 length: 15 amino acids. The CDR3 nucleotides are TGTGCCAGCAGCTTAGGGGGGACAGCTAACTATGGCTACACCTTC. Translated, it gives CASSLGGTANYGYTF.

This chain connects TRBV7-2 to TRBJ2-5; unclear D gene. Germline values: CDR1 SGHTA, CDR2 FQGNSA. Trimming took 3 bases from V and 1 from J, leaving 9 bases between them. There are 14 residues in the CDR3. Here the CDR3 reads CASSFGALQETQYF. CDR3 bases: TGTGCCAGCAGCTTCGGTGCTCTCCAAGAGACCCAGTACTTC.

The V and J genes are TRBV19 and TRBJ1-5, with 8 bases fitting TRBD1. Germline V gene sequence: CDR1 LNHDA, CDR2 SQIVND (reference sequence). V trimming: 7 bases; J trimming: 5 bases; junction bases outside the gene matches: 10. CDR3 size: 15 residues. For the CDR3, the DNA is TGTGCCAGTAAAGGTAGGACAGGGAGATATCAGCCCCAGCATTTT. Its protein product is CASKGRTGRYQPQHF.

V usage is TRBV5-1 and J usage is TRBJ2-5; 7 nucleotides agree with TRBD2. This CDR3 is built from 16 residues. The V gene's germline CDR1 is SGHRS and CDR2 YFSETQ. V trimming: 4 bases; J trimming: 2 bases; junction bases outside the gene matches: 11. The CDR3: CASSTGVGGWQETQYF. CDR3 DNA: TGCGCCAGCAGCACCGGAGTGGGGGGGTGGCAAGAGACCCAGTACTTC.

The chain is built from TRBV18 and TRBJ2-2, with no clear D. The CDR3 runs 14 residues. The V gene's germline CDR1 is KGHSH and CDR2 LQKENI. V was clipped by 1 base and J by 4 bases, with 7 bases between them. The CDR3, as DNA: TGTGCCAGCTCACCACGGCGGAGCACCGGGGAGCTGTTTTTT. It translates to CASSPRRSTGELFF. Supplemented by reference TRBV18 and TRBJ2-2, the full variable domain reads NAGVMQNPRHLVRRRGQEARLRCSPMKGHSHVYWYRQLPEEGLKFMVYLQKENIIDESGMPKERFSAEFPKEGPSILRIQQVVRGDSAAYFCASSPRRSTGELFFGEGSRLTVL.

The chain recombines TRBV11-2 with TRBJ2-5; 7 bases align to TRBD2. Germline lookup yields CDR1 SGHAT and CDR2 FQNNGV. V gave up 1 base and J gave up 7 bases; unmatched junction bases: 9. This CDR3 region has 15 residues. The CDR3 nucleotides read TGTGCCAGCAGCTTAGTTATCGCGGGAGTGGGGACCCAGTACTTC. Its protein is CASSLVIAGVGTQYF.

The chain employs TRBV5-1 and TRBJ1-1; 9 bases are a match to TRBD1. Trimming at V came to 4 bases and at J to 11 bases, leaving 15 bases not matched to a gene. The germline V gene has CDR1 SGHRS and CDR2 YFSETQ. CDR3 size: 15 residues. CDR3 DNA: TGCGCCAGCAGCCCTACGGAACAGGGGGCGAGTCGGGCTTTCTTT. This gives the protein CASSPTEQGASRAFF.

V is TRBV3-1 (or the pseudogene TRBV3-2) and J is TRBJ1-3; D is unresolved. This CDR3 region has 14 residues. Trimming pared 4 bases from V and 2 bases from J, leaving 9 bases between. Germline loops: CDR1 LGHDT, CDR2 YNNKEL (reference sequence). CDR3 region: CASSLRLTGNTIYF. DNA of the CDR3: TGTGCCAGCAGCCTAAGACTTACTGGAAACACCATATATTTT.

The J gene is TRBJ1-1, the V gene TRBV7-9; 12 bases agree with TRBD1. V lost 1 base, J lost 0 bases, and 3 bases stayed unmatched. This CDR3 is built from 17 residues. Germline V gives CDR1 SEHNR, CDR2 FQNEAQ (reference sequence). The CDR3 bases are TGTGCCAGCAGCTTAGTGGGACAGGGGGCCGTGAACACTGAAGCTTTCTTT. This encodes CASSLVGQGAVNTEAFF.

This clone appeared a few times. This sequence joins TRBV7-3 and TRBJ2-5, with a tentative D call TRBD2 (6 bases). There are 13 residues in the CDR3. The germline V and J ends were trimmed by 4 bases and 4 bases, with 10 bases remaining between them. Germline lookup yields CDR1 SGHTA and CDR2 FQGTGA. This CDR3 is CASSSTEGETQYF. CDR3 sequence (DNA): TGTGCCAGCAGCTCGACGGAGGGAGAGACCCAGTACTTC.

This clone was seen once. The chain recombines TRBV20-1 with TRBJ2-5, with D unclear. Germline V CDR1 and CDR2: DFQATT, SNEGSKA (reference sequence). V shed 3 bases and J shed 1 base, with 9 bases lying between them. The CDR3 runs to 13 residues. The CDR3 sequence: CSASRSSQETQYF. CDR3 in DNA: TGCAGTGCTAGTAGGAGCTCCCAAGAGACCCAGTACTTC.

The chain is built from TRBV19 and TRBJ1-6; a weak D match, TRBD1 (5 bases). CDR1 LNHDA and CDR2 SQIVND come from the germline V gene (reference sequence). The V and J ends lost 6 bases and 5 bases respectively, with 14 bases between them. This CDR3 is 15 amino acids long. For the CDR3, the DNA is TGTGCCAGTAGGGGTGTCCCAGGGAATAATTCACCCCTCCACTTT. Its protein is CASRGVPGNNSPLHF.

This clone was detected only once. This CDR3 reads CASSLLCTF. CDR3 sequence (DNA): TGTGCCAGCAGCTTACTATGCACCTTC. This rearrangement joins TRBV7-6 to TRBJ1-2; D remains unclear. The CDR3 totals 9 residues. Trimming stripped 2 bases from V and 13 bases from J, with 5 bases between. Germline lookup yields CDR1 SGHVS and CDR2 FNYEAQ. Looking up the rest from reference TRBV7-6 and TRBJ1-2 gives the full variable domain: GAGVSQSPRYKVTKRGQDVALRCDPISGHVSLYWYRQALGQGPEFLTYFNYEAQQDKSGLPNDRFSAERPEGSISTLTIQRTEQRDSAMYRCASSLLCTFGSGTRLTVV.

The chain combines TRBV28 with TRBJ2-5, with D tentatively TRBD2 (6 bases). The germline CDR1 and CDR2 sequences are MDHEN and SYDVKM. Trimming took off 6 bases at V and 3 bases at J, with 26 bases between the two ends. The CDR3 length is 18 residues. The CDR3 DNA is TGTGCCAGCAGCCCGAGGGTCCCGGGACTTTCTCCTAAAGAGACCCAGTACTTC. Encoded protein: CASSPRVPGLSPKETQYF.

This clone was observed a single time. V is TRBV9 and J is TRBJ1-6; D unresolved. Trimming took 0 bases from V and 14 from J, leaving 9 bases between them. Germline V gene sequence: CDR1 SGDLS, CDR2 YYNGEE. The CDR3 totals 12 residues. The CDR3 region is CASSVDIGALHF. The CDR3 DNA is TGTGCCAGCAGCGTAGACATCGGAGCCCTCCACTTT.

The chain recombines TRBV30 with TRBJ2-1; D possibly corresponds to TRBD2 (5 bases). Deletions cut 0 bases from V and 10 bases from J, with 16 bases between. CDR3 length equals 14 residues. Germline assignment: CDR1 GTSNPN and CDR2 SVGIG (reference sequence). CDR3 sequence reads: CAWSVGSDSGEQFF. The CDR3 DNA reads TGTGCCTGGAGTGTAGGAAGTGACTCGGGGGAGCAGTTCTTC. The full variable domain, with the rest looked up from reference TRBV30 and TRBJ2-1, is SQTIHQWPATLVQPVGSPLSLECTVEGTSNPNLYWYRQAAGRGLQLLFYSVGIGQISSEVPQNLSASRPQDRQFILSSKKLLLSDSGFYLCAWSVGSDSGEQFFGPGTRLTVL.

V gene TRBV7-9 combines with J gene TRBJ1-3; 7 bases are a match to TRBD1. This CDR3 is 16 amino acids long. Germline-derived CDR1 and CDR2 are SEHNR and FQNEAQ (reference sequence). J lost 1 base, V lost 4 bases, and 7 bases had no gene match. The CDR3 sequence is CASSSGTALSGNTIYF. For the CDR3, the DNA is TGTGCCAGCAGCTCCGGGACAGCGTTGTCTGGAAACACCATATATTTT. The full variable domain, completed using reference TRBV7-9 and TRBJ1-3, is DTGVSQNPRHKITKRGQNVTFRCDPISEHNRLYWYRQTLGQGPEFLTYFQNEAQLEKSRLLSDRFSAERPKGSFSTLEIQRTEQGDSAMYLCASSSGTALSGNTIYFGEGSWLTVV.

V and J are TRBV6-1 and TRBJ1-2, with D possibly TRBD1 on 5 matching bases. This CDR3 region has 15 residues. The ends were cut back, 0 bases at V and 4 bases at J, with 12 bases in the middle. Germline loops: CDR1 MNHNS, CDR2 SASEGT. CDR3 residues: CASSEAQAGGYGYTF. Written as DNA, the CDR3 is TGTGCCAGCAGTGAAGCGCAGGCCGGGGGCTATGGCTACACCTTC.

This clone showed up just once. DNA for the CDR3: TGCGCCAGCAGTGAGGGGGGGGGAACAGCGTATGGCGAGCAGTACTTC. Translated: CASSEGGGTAYGEQYF. The chain is built from TRBV10-1 and TRBJ2-7; 7 nucleotides agree with TRBD2. CDR1 WNHNN and CDR2 SYGVQD come from the germline V gene (reference sequence). This CDR3 spans 16 amino acids. With V trimmed by 2 bases and J by 6 bases, 13 bases remained unmatched.

The chain links TRBV6-2 or TRBV6-3 to TRBJ1-4; D unresolved. V dropped 6 bases and J dropped 8 bases, with 7 bases sitting between them. Looked up from germline, CDR1 is MNHEY and CDR2 is SVGEGT. The CDR3 runs to 11 residues. CDR3 in DNA: TGTGCCAGCAGCAACTCCGAAAAACTGTTTTTT. Amino acids: CASSNSEKLFF.

The chain links TRBV27 to TRBJ1-2; 9 bases line up with TRBD1. This CDR3 has 15 amino acids. Trimming took 6 bases from V and 4 from J; bases not matched to a gene: 9. The germline CDR1 and CDR2 sequences are MNHEY and SMNVEV (reference sequence). Here the CDR3 reads CASSRTGDVFYGYTF. The CDR3 DNA reads as TGTGCCAGCAGCCGGACAGGGGACGTATTCTATGGCTACACCTTC.

This sequence joins TRBV2 and TRBJ1-4, with no clear D. Germline V gene data show CDR1 as SNHLY and CDR2 as FYNNEI. Trimming pared 4 bases from V and 5 bases from J, leaving 5 bases between. The CDR3 is made up of 12 amino acids. CDR3 residues: CASSGGNEKLFF. For the CDR3, the DNA is TGTGCCAGCAGTGGCGGCAATGAAAAACTGTTTTTT.